The 9 T cell receptor beta chains below were found in one sample sequenced in a study of blood T cell repertoires in COVID-19. Measured with immunoSEQ multiplex PCR; TCRdb has only the in-frame clones, and not every one. The table includes around 280,000 clones, about nine tenths detected once. Sequenced input: peripheral blood. The receptor set was obtained from a woman in her twenties or thirties with COVID-19, enrolled during active disease.

V usage is TRBV13 and J usage is TRBJ2-7, with D tentatively TRBD1 (6 bases). The germline gives CDR1 PRHDT, CDR2 FYEKMQ (reference sequence). Trimming pared 0 bases from V and 4 bases from J, leaving 10 bases between. The CDR3 sequence is 14 residues long. The CDR3 DNA reads as TGTGCCAGCAGCTTAGGGGCAGGGGAGTACGAGCAGTACTTC. Amino acid sequence: CASSLGAGEYEQYF.

The chain joins TRBV29-1 to TRBJ1-5, with 9 bases lining up with TRBD1. The CDR3 is made up of 13 amino acids. Per the germline V gene, CDR1 is SQVTM and CDR2 is ANQGSEA. J gave up 6 bases and V 6 bases, and 6 bases lay outside the gene matches. The DNA for the CDR3 is TGCAGCGTGGGAGGGGGACAGGGTCAGCCCCAGCATTTT. Translation: CSVGGGQGQPQHF.

J is TRBJ2-7 and V is TRBV6-5, with D maybe TRBD1 (6 bases). V lost 7 bases and J lost 7, with 11 bases in between. Germline CDR1 and CDR2: MNHEY and SVGAGI. There are 11 residues in the CDR3. The CDR3 nucleotides are TGTGCCAGCAAAGGGACATGGGAGCAGTACTTC. This encodes CASKGTWEQYF.

The chain couples TRBV25-1 to TRBJ2-7; D remains ambiguous. This CDR3 has 11 residues. V was shortened by 10 bases and J by 5 bases, with 12 bases between the two germline ends. Germline V gene sequence: CDR1 MGHDK, CDR2 SYGVNS. In nucleotides, the CDR3 is TGTGCCACCCGGAGAATCCACGAGCAGTACTTC. It is translated as CATRRIHEQYF.

The gene calls are TRBV9 and TRBJ2-7; the D is unclear. This CDR3 spans 19 amino acids. Germline V gives CDR1 SGDLS, CDR2 YYNGEE. V lost 0 bases, J lost 2 bases, and 24 bases lay in between. CDR3: CASSVGSFTPGGPTYEQYF. The CDR3, as DNA: TGTGCCAGCAGCGTAGGATCCTTCACGCCGGGTGGCCCTACCTACGAGCAGTACTTC.

The J gene is TRBJ1-1, the V gene TRBV7-9; no clear D. V was clipped by 6 bases and J by 0 bases, with 14 bases between them. The CDR3 extends over 15 amino acids. The germline V gene has CDR1 SEHNR and CDR2 FQNEAQ (reference sequence). CDR3 residues: CASRIQTGLNTEAFF. Written as DNA, the CDR3 is TGTGCCAGCAGAATCCAGACGGGTCTGAACACTGAAGCTTTCTTT.

The V call is TRBV28, the J call TRBJ2-3; 12 bases fit TRBD2. V trimming: 5 bases; J trimming: 3 bases; junction bases outside the gene matches: 12. Germline-derived CDR1 and CDR2 are MDHEN and SYDVKM. The CDR3 contains 18 residues. This CDR3 reads CASSPFPTSGSRTDTQYF. CDR3 DNA: TGTGCCAGCAGTCCTTTCCCGACTAGCGGGAGTAGGACAGATACGCAGTATTTT.

The rearrangement uses TRBV5-4 and TRBJ1-4, with 7 bases that match TRBD1. The germline V gene has CDR1 SGHNT and CDR2 YYREEE (reference sequence). V lost 0 bases and J lost 8; bases outside the gene matches: 10. This CDR3 has 16 residues. Written as DNA, the CDR3 is TGTGCCAGCAGCTTGGTGGCGGCAGGGGGTGGCGAAAAACTGTTTTTT. Translation: CASSLVAAGGGEKLFF.

CDR3 DNA sequence: TGTGCCATCAGTGAGACCCTCCAGGGTACCCAGTACTTC. Protein sequence: CAISETLQGTQYF. The rearrangement links TRBV10-3 to TRBJ2-5; perhaps TRBD1 as D (5 bases). Per the germline V gene, CDR1 is ENHRY and CDR2 is SYGVKD. The CDR3 loop spans 13 amino acids. Trimming removed 2 bases from V and 8 bases from J, with 12 bases in between.